The T cell receptor beta chain described here comes from a study of blood T cell repertoires in COVID-19. Whole-study context: T cells, B-cell-depleted T cells, or PBMCs provided the cDNA or gDNA that served as material.

Method: immunoSEQ multiplex PCR; TCRdb's copy keeps in-frame clones and lacks some. Of 50,000 to 70,000 clones listed, roughly four fifths were seen once; the top ten hold 9.6%. Germline lookup yields CDR1 LGHNA and CDR2 YSLEER. Trimming took off 2 bases at V and 6 bases at J, with 16 bases between the two ends. The CDR3 spans 15 residues. Seattle participants joined during active infection and were tracked over time. The sequencing sample was made of peripheral blood. The chain uses TRBV4-3 and TRBJ1-2, with D possibly matching TRBD1 (5 bases). The TCR originated in an elderly man with COVID-19, enrolled during active disease. This CDR3 is CASSQMTDPNNGYTF. The CDR3 bases are TGCGCCAGCAGCCAAATGACAGACCCAAACAATGGCTACACCTTC.